The present T cell receptor (beta chain) was sequenced within a study of blood T cell repertoires in COVID-19 (dated by TCRdb to 2018 to 2021). Context from the whole study: Samples covering the acute and convalescent phases of COVID-19 were provided by collaborators in the United States, Italy and Spain. Sample metadata almost always included a de-identified subject ID, COVID-19 status, age in years and sex. Subjects who had been exposed to COVID-19, were actively infected with it, or had recovered from it provided the deeply sampled blood TCRbeta repertoires that made up the dataset. A freely available public database, intended as a resource for researchers studying the immune response to SARS-CoV-2, is where the repertoires were released. The prospective study material was composed of cDNA or gDNA derived from T cells, B-cell-depleted T cells, or PBMCs. Where available, HLA class I and class II types were obtained from metadata supplied by the sample provider rather than from assay-based typing. The samples were drawn from two sources: the first 160 participants of the ongoing ImmuneRACE study, and 1,254 subjects contributed by 6 global collaborators.

Results and caveats for the whole study, not just this receptor: The amount of clinical and demographic metadata varied by source and participant and was provided uncurated.

Participants in the prospective study were aged roughly 18 to 90 years, lived in some 24 United States geographic areas, and enrolled through a virtual design. In the prospective study, participants were assigned to cohorts based on the clinical history participants reported in a screening survey and a study questionnaire. Recovered participants in ImmuneRACE Cohort 3 were defined by two consecutive negative NP/OP PCR tests, clearance by a healthcare professional, or resolution of symptoms. In the prospective study, mobile phlebotomists collected whole blood, serum and a nasopharyngeal or oropharyngeal swab from each participant. Additional blood draws and questionnaires over an approximately two-month period could optionally be provided by prospective study participants. Before DNA extraction, prospective study blood samples were shipped either frozen or at room temperature. On this clone itself: The antigen it recognizes is unknown. No quality values exist for individual bases; no much larger clone is one base distant.

From its cysteine to its phenylalanine, the CDR3 spans 15 amino acids. The retained sequence is limited to the CDR3, 45 bases, with the frame set at the first base. CDR1 SGHNT and CDR2 YYREEE are derived from the germline V gene (reference sequence). V is trimmed back by 5 bases and J by 4 bases, and the junction contains 7 bases that no gene match accounts for. TCRbeta CDR3 regions were amplified from genomic DNA using the immunoSEQ Assay, a bias-controlled multiplex PCR. The source study handled its data this way. The number of nucleated cells in each sample was estimated from the amplification of reference gene primers within the assay. To quantify the absolute abundance of each unique TCRbeta CDR3 rearrangement, sequence reads were collapsed and filtered. Productive Simpson clonality was computed per sample as the square root of Simpson's diversity index over productive rearrangements. TCRdb retrieved this table from immuneACCESS and kept in-frame rearrangements only. Not all clones are present; in checked studies, unresolved V genes account for under half, and no reason is known for the remainder. V and J calls and clone size follow that table, whereas D and trimming were derived from the DNA. This sample lists nearly 200,000 clones; 80% to 85% were detected once. The ten top clones hold 6% to 8% of the sample.

Sequencing used PBMCs or T cells enriched from blood (not recorded which). The TCR originated in a man in his forties who had recovered from COVID-19. The chain is assembled from TRBV5-4 and TRBJ2-2; TRBD1 agrees with 8 junctional bases. The bases read TGTGCCAGCAGGAAGGACAGGGTCGGCACCGGGGAGCTGTTTTTT. It is translated as CASRKDRVGTGELFF.